The 30 T cell receptor beta chains below all came from one sample that was sequenced in a study of radiotherapy plus CTLA-4 blockade in lung cancer. Libraries were prepared by immunoSEQ multiplex PCR; TCRdb keeps only in-frame clonotypes and omits some of them. The sample records over 100,000 clones, about 80% being singletons. Sequencing used peripheral blood, obtained from a patient treated with radiotherapy plus ipilimumab. The receptors shown here come from a human donor with non-small cell lung cancer that progressed on radiotherapy plus ipilimumab. Some clones in this sample may be carry-over from other donors' samples.

The chain employs TRBV7-2 and TRBJ1-5; TRBD1 matches 8 bases. The CDR3 consists of 15 residues. Germline V gene data show CDR1 as SGHTA and CDR2 as FQGNSA. V lost 3 bases, J lost 6 bases, and 7 bases stayed unmatched. The CDR3 protein is CASSFGTGLAQPQHF. In nucleotides, the CDR3 is TGTGCCAGCAGCTTCGGGACAGGTTTAGCTCAGCCCCAGCATTTT.

The chain recombines TRBV2 with TRBJ2-5; TRBD2 agrees at 9 bases. Germline V gene data show CDR1 as SNHLY and CDR2 as FYNNEI. The V gene end was trimmed by 7 bases and the J gene end by 5 bases; junction bases not matched to a gene: 8. CDR3 length: 14 residues. The CDR3: CASTSRGGRETQYF. The CDR3 coding sequence is TGTGCCAGCACCTCGCGGGGGGGCAGGGAGACCCAGTACTTC.

This clone occurred many times. The gene calls are TRBV6-1 and TRBJ2-7; D gene ambiguous. The CDR3 is 15 residues long. Trimming took 1 base from V and 6 from J, leaving 16 bases between them. The germline V gene has CDR1 MNHNS and CDR2 SASEGT. The CDR3 DNA sequence: TGTGCCAGCAGTGAAGAGGGTGGCAGTAGCTCCGAGCAGTACTTC. It is translated as CASSEEGGSSSEQYF.

This clone was detected only once. The chain combines TRBV5-1 with TRBJ2-5; no clear D. CDR1 and CDR2 (germline): SGHRS, YFSETQ. V lost 0 bases, J lost 6 bases, and 9 bases lay in between. CDR3 length: 13 residues. The CDR3 reads CASSLDYTKTQYF. The CDR3 DNA follows: TGCGCCAGCAGCTTGGATTATACAAAGACCCAGTACTTC.

Written as DNA, the CDR3 is TGTGCCAGCAGCCTGACTAGCGGTGGTGACGAGCAGTACTTC. It yields the protein CASSLTSGGDEQYF. The chain combines TRBV9 with TRBJ2-7; 9 bases agree with TRBD2. With 4 bases clipped from V and 5 bases from J, the junction kept 7 bases outside the gene matches. The CDR3 length is 14 residues. The V gene's germline CDR1 is SGDLS and CDR2 YYNGEE.

The table lists this clone with a count of one. V is TRBV23-1 and J is TRBJ2-7, with D perhaps matching TRBD1 (6 bases). TRBV23-1 is placed among ORFs of uncertain function. The length of the CDR3 is 11 residues. V was trimmed by 9 bases and J by 3 bases, leaving 9 bases between them. The CDR3 bases are TGCGCCAGACAGGACAGCTACGAGCAGTACTTC. Translation gives CARQDSYEQYF.

The CDR3 DNA reads TGTGCCAGCAGTTTATCTGCGCGGGGGCGCTCCTACGAGCAGTACTTC. It yields the protein CASSLSARGRSYEQYF. The rearrangement links TRBV27 to TRBJ2-7, with D maybe TRBD2 (7 bases). From germline, CDR1 is MNHEY and CDR2 SMNVEV (reference sequence). This CDR3 has 16 amino acids. Trimming took off 0 bases at V and 0 bases at J, with 12 bases between the two ends.

The chain joins TRBV7-2 to TRBJ1-1, with D possibly matching TRBD1 (6 bases). Germline CDR1 and CDR2: SGHTA and FQGNSA. V gave up 2 bases and J gave up 7 bases, with 14 bases separating them. The CDR3 runs 14 residues. CDR3 DNA sequence: TGTGCCAGCAGCTTACGGACAGCACTATATGAAGCTTTCTTT. It encodes CASSLRTALYEAFF.

This clone was counted once. The genes are TRBV2 and TRBJ1-2; tentative D call: TRBD1 (6 bases). V was trimmed by 2 bases and J by 8 bases, leaving 18 bases between them. CDR3 length equals 15 residues. The germline V gene has CDR1 SNHLY and CDR2 FYNNEI. The CDR3 here is CASSESDARRGGYTF. In nucleotides, the CDR3 is TGTGCCAGCAGTGAATCGGACGCTCGAAGGGGGGGCTACACCTTC. Full variable domain (remainder filled in from reference TRBV2 and TRBJ1-2): EPEVTQTPSHQVTQMGQEVILRCVPISNHLYFYWYRQILGQKVEFLVSFYNNEISEKSEIFDDQFSVERPDGSNFTLKIRSTKLEDSAMYFCASSESDARRGGYTFGSGTRLTVV.

The genes are TRBV6-4 and TRBJ1-6, with D unclear. V gave up 3 bases and J gave up 5 bases, with 8 bases separating them. The CDR3 length is 14 residues. Germline V CDR1 and CDR2: MRHNA, SNTAGT. The chain's CDR3 is CASSEGIDNSPLHF. The CDR3 DNA is TGTGCCAGCAGTGAAGGGATAGATAATTCACCCCTCCACTTT.

The V gene is TRBV13, the J gene TRBJ2-3, with 8 bases that match TRBD2. J lost 13 bases, V lost 0 bases, and 6 bases had no gene match. Germline assignment: CDR1 PRHDT and CDR2 FYEKMQ (reference sequence). This CDR3 comprises 13 residues. The CDR3 sequence is CASSLGPGTREYF. The CDR3 nucleotides read TGTGCCAGCAGCTTAGGCCCCGGGACTAGAGAGTATTTT.

The chain carries TRBV6-4 and TRBJ2-3, with TRBD2 matching 11 bases. This CDR3 region has 16 residues. The germline gives CDR1 MRHNA, CDR2 SNTAGT. The trim removed 5 bases at V and 5 bases at J, leaving 9 bases unmatched. The CDR3 loop is CASSTSGGTSGDTQYF. The CDR3, as DNA: TGTGCCAGCAGTACTAGCGGGGGAACGTCGGGAGATACGCAGTATTTT.

The gene calls are TRBV5-4 and TRBJ2-2, with D unresolved. CDR3 length: 12 residues. V was clipped by 2 bases and J by 3 bases, with 2 bases between them. Germline loops: CDR1 SGHNT, CDR2 YYREEE (reference sequence). The DNA of the CDR3 is TGTGCCAGCAGCTTTGACACCGGGGAGCTGTTTTTT. Its translation: CASSFDTGELFF. Full variable domain (missing parts from reference TRBV5-4 and TRBJ2-2): ETGVTQSPTHLIKTRGQQVTLRCSSQSGHNTVSWYQQALGQGPQFIFQYYREEENGRGNFPPRFSGLQFPNYSSELNVNALELDDSALYLCASSFDTGELFFGEGSRLTVL.

This clone has more than one count but fewer than ten. J is TRBJ2-2 and V is TRBV7-9; possible D gene TRBD2, 5 bases. Germline-derived CDR1 and CDR2 are SEHNR and FQNEAQ (reference sequence). The CDR3 runs to 12 residues. V was trimmed by 5 bases and J by 7 bases, leaving 8 bases between them. CDR3 residues: CASSLSGGELFF. The CDR3 DNA reads as TGTGCCAGCAGCCTAAGCGGCGGGGAGCTGTTTTTT.

DNA for the CDR3: TGTGCCAGCAGTCCTTCCCCGACGTACACCGGGGAGCTGTTTTTT. Encoded protein: CASSPSPTYTGELFF. J is TRBJ2-2 and V is TRBV6-1, with D unclear. Germline V lookup: CDR1 MNHNS, CDR2 SASEGT. The CDR3 loop spans 15 amino acids. Trimming took off 5 bases at V and 3 bases at J, with 13 bases between the two ends.

A remark on this clone: Relative to the germline gene, one junction end is altered; a read error may explain this. The chain is built from TRBV6-5 and TRBJ1-3; D gene ambiguous. This CDR3 has 15 residues. Germline CDR1 reads MNHEY; CDR2 reads SVGAGI. The chain's CDR3 is CAGSYSINSGNTIYF. In nucleotides, the CDR3 is TGTGCCGGCAGTTACTCGATTAACTCTGGAAACACCATATATTTT.

The chain joins TRBV7-9 to TRBJ2-2; D is unclear. This CDR3 region has 12 residues. Trimming cost V 3 bases and J 8 bases, with 7 bases left between them. Germline V gene data show CDR1 as SEHNR and CDR2 as FQNEAQ (reference sequence). CDR3 sequence (DNA): TGTGCCAGCAGCTTTGGAGAAGGGGAGCTGTTTTTT. This encodes CASSFGEGELFF.

V usage is TRBV27 and J usage is TRBJ1-2; D might be TRBD1 (5 bases). CDR3 size: 14 residues. Trimming pared 2 bases from V and 8 bases from J, leaving 15 bases between. The germline V gene encodes CDR1 MNHEY and CDR2 SMNVEV (reference sequence). The CDR3 reads CASSLVFGAEGYTF. The CDR3 DNA reads TGTGCCAGCAGTTTAGTTTTTGGGGCAGAAGGCTACACCTTC.

J is TRBJ2-2 and V is TRBV9; D may be TRBD1 (6 bases). V lost 0 bases to trimming and J lost 5 bases, with 11 bases between them. Germline CDR1 is SGDLS and CDR2 is YYNGEE. This CDR3 spans 15 amino acids. The CDR3 DNA reads TGTGCCAGCAGCGTAGGCGCCACAGGGACCGGGGAGCTGTTTTTT. Amino acids: CASSVGATGTGELFF.

The J gene is TRBJ1-5, the V gene TRBV4-3, with no clear D. The germline V gene has CDR1 LGHNA and CDR2 YSLEER. The V end lost 3 bases, the J end lost 6 bases, and 24 bases lay between the germline ends. The CDR3 spans 18 residues. The CDR3 coding sequence is TGCGCCAGCAGCCACGAGTACTACGTGGACCCCCCAGGTCAGCCCCAGCATTTT. This gives the protein CASSHEYYVDPPGQPQHF.

This rearrangement joins TRBV10-3 to TRBJ2-7, with a weak D call TRBD2 (6 bases). CDR1 ENHRY and CDR2 SYGVKD come from the germline V gene. The V and J ends lost 9 bases and 3 bases respectively, with 12 bases between them. The CDR3 loop spans 12 amino acids. CDR3 bases: TGTGCCATGGGGGGACGCCACTACGAGCAGTACTTC. This gives the protein CAMGGRHYEQYF.

The chain combines TRBV10-1 with TRBJ2-1; 7 bases align to TRBD2. The CDR3 runs to 18 residues. Germline V CDR1 and CDR2: WNHNN, SYGVQD (reference sequence). The trim removed 3 bases at V and 3 bases at J, leaving 14 bases unmatched. The CDR3, as DNA: TGCGCCAGCAGTGATGCCGGGACTAACGTCGGGTGCTACAATGAGCAGTTCTTC. Encoded protein: CASSDAGTNVGCYNEQFF.

Comment on this clone: Other DNA sequences of this sample code for an identical CDR3. The gene calls are TRBV30 and TRBJ2-3, with D uncertain. CDR3 length equals 12 residues. From germline, CDR1 is GTSNPN and CDR2 SVGIG (reference sequence). The V end lost 3 bases, the J end lost 0 bases, and 4 bases lay between the germline ends. CDR3 sequence: CAWRVSTDTQYF. As DNA, the CDR3 is TGTGCCTGGAGGGTTAGCACAGATACGCAGTATTTT.

This sequence joins TRBV4-1 and TRBJ1-6; TRBD1 matches at 9 bases. J was trimmed by 9 bases and V by 4 bases; bases with no gene match: 4. Per the germline V gene, CDR1 is MGHRA and CDR2 is YSYEKL. The CDR3 totals 14 residues. DNA for the CDR3: TGCGCCAGCAGCCTAGCGGGACAGGGTTCACCCCTCCACTTT. Its protein is CASSLAGQGSPLHF.

The V gene is TRBV4-1, the J gene TRBJ2-4; no clear D gene. Germline values: CDR1 MGHRA, CDR2 YSYEKL. The CDR3 is made up of 15 amino acids. V lost 4 bases to trimming and J lost 6 bases, with 16 bases between them. CDR3 DNA sequence: TGCGCCAGCAGCCGATCGGGTTTAGACGGAAACATTCAGTACTTC. Encoded protein: CASSRSGLDGNIQYF.

The rearrangement links TRBV7-2 to TRBJ2-7, with D unclear. Trimming took 5 bases from V and 6 from J, leaving 14 bases between them. Germline V gene data show CDR1 as SGHTA and CDR2 as FQGNSA. The CDR3 length is 13 residues. The CDR3: CASSLLNPAEQYF. CDR3 nucleotides: TGTGCCAGCAGCCTCCTAAATCCTGCCGAGCAGTACTTC.

V usage is TRBV5-4 and J usage is TRBJ2-5; D is undetermined. This CDR3 comprises 14 residues. CDR1 and CDR2 from the germline V gene are SGHNT and YYREEE (reference sequence). The V end lost 0 bases, the J end lost 4 bases, and 10 bases lay between the germline ends. In nucleotides, the CDR3 is TGTGCCAGCAGCTTGGTCTCAGCCCCAGAGACCCAGTACTTC. This codes for CASSLVSAPETQYF.

This chain uses TRBV6-4 with TRBJ2-2, with 12 nucleotides matching TRBD2. Losses at the gene ends were 0 bases for V and 5 bases for J; bases not matched to a gene: 4. This CDR3 comprises 17 residues. Germline V gene data show CDR1 as MRHNA and CDR2 as SNTAGT. CDR3 protein: CASSDSLAGGQTGELFF. The CDR3 bases are TGTGCCAGCAGTGACTCGCTAGCGGGGGGGCAAACCGGGGAGCTGTTTTTT.

This clone was detected once. CDR3 in amino acids: CASSENRVGAFF. Written as DNA, the CDR3 is TGTGCCAGCAGTGAAAACAGGGTGGGAGCTTTCTTT. This chain connects TRBV25-1 to TRBJ1-1; D perhaps matches TRBD1 (6 bases). This CDR3 comprises 12 residues. Germline assignment: CDR1 MGHDK and CDR2 SYGVNS. V lost 2 bases and J 10 bases, leaving 11 bases between the germline ends.

The chain carries TRBV19 and TRBJ2-6; tentative D call: TRBD2 (6 bases). Trimming cost V 9 bases and J 0 bases, with 18 bases left between them. CDR1 is LNHDA and CDR2 is SQIVND in the germline V gene (reference sequence). The length of the CDR3 is 17 residues. For the CDR3, the DNA is TGTGCCAGCAACCAAATTGGGAGGAGCTCTGGGGCCAACGTCCTGACTTTC. As protein: CASNQIGRSSGANVLTF.